The TCR beta chain described here comes from a study of T cells in Graves' hyperthyroidism and ophthalmopathy. No progression to ophthalmopathy during 18 months of follow-up defined stable disease. What was amplified from RNA transcripts were TCR beta CDR3 regions. The study used the HTBI primer set for a first-round RT-PCR of the TCR CDR3. TCRdb re-analysed the multiplex PCR reads in MiXCR, keeping a single row per CDR3 protein. The sample has a few hundred thousand distinct CDR3 sequences; approximately 14% are singletons. General study results and limits: Most thyroid clonotypes expanded above 0.001 appeared in blood too. Researchers report that a 13 V-J model separated ophthalmopathy from stable hyperthyroidism. The model forecast ophthalmopathy, anticipating it by a median approximately 6 months before onset.

This clonotype was found a few times. Antigen specificity is unknown. The CDR3 is made up of 13 amino acids. The V gene lost 7 bases and the J gene lost 6 bases, with 16 bases spanning the gap. Germline CDR1 SGDLS, CDR2 YYNGEE. The sequence came from a woman in her thirties or forties with Graves' hyperthyroidism. V and J are TRBV9 and TRBJ1-2, with D possibly matching TRBD1 (5 bases). The specimen was blood. CDR3 bases: TGTGCCAGCCGGGGCTCCGCACTACATGGCTACACCTTC. Its protein is CASRGSALHGYTF.